The sequence of this T cell receptor beta chain was determined in a study of T cell changes during pregnancy in multiple sclerosis (dated 2019 in TCRdb). At the level of the whole study: In women with multiple sclerosis, the researchers looked at how the T cell repertoire shifted as pregnancy progressed.

The CDR1 and CDR2 encoded by the germline V gene (reference sequence) are LNHNV and YYDKDF. V sheds 0 bases and J sheds 5 bases, leaving 13 bases between their ends. From cysteine to phenylalanine, the CDR3 is 15 amino acids long. Only the CDR3 DNA stays, 45 bases, in frame from base 1. This clone occurred once. Its recognized antigen is unknown. The input lacks base qualities; no much larger clone sits a single base away. The receptor library was made with the immunoSEQ multiplex PCR assay. Sourced from immuneACCESS, this table was stored by TCRdb with only in-frame sequences that have V and J called. A share of the clones is absent; for the studies checked, an unresolved V gene accounts for under half, and the remainder has no known explanation. The sample profile shows about 66,000 clones; 75% to 95% of them were found once. The top ten constitute less than 5.5% of the sample.

The sequence was collected from a female donor with multiple sclerosis, enrolled in a pregnancy study. Sequencing used CD8+ T cells from peripheral blood mononuclear cells, obtained before pregnancy. The V gene is TRBV15 and the J gene is TRBJ1-1; TRBD1 is possibly the D segment (6 matching bases). In nucleotides, the sequence is TGTGCCACCAGCAGAGATCGGGGGGCGGCTACTGAAGCTTTCTTT. The resulting protein is CATSRDRGAATEAFF.